Given below is one T cell receptor beta chain in context. The J segment lost 4 bases and the V segment lost 4 bases, leaving 10 bases of the junction unmatched. The CDR3 runs to 15 residues. The germline V gene encodes CDR1 SGHRS and CDR2 YFSETQ. This sample was taken from a study of technical replicates of blood from a few donors. TCRdb keeps only in-frame clones here, not all; method: immunoSEQ multiplex PCR. The data hold roughly 80,000 clones, with around 94% observed a single time. The source material was T cells isolated from PBMCs. The chain joins TRBV5-1 to TRBJ1-1; 7 nucleotides align to TRBD1. This clonotype was sampled from a human donor in good health. The CDR3 DNA reads TGCGCCAGCAGCCTCAATTCACAGGGGAGCACTGAAGCTTTCTTT. Translated: CASSLNSQGSTEAFF.